The rows below give T cell receptor beta chains drawn from one sample of a study of T cell responses to AZD1222 COVID-19 vaccine. TCRdb keeps only in-frame clones here, not all; method: immunoSEQ multiplex PCR. The sample contains 90,000 to 130,000 clones, 94% of which appear only once. Sequenced material: peripheral blood, taken 28 days after the second AZD1222 dose. The receptor source for this set is an adult who received the AZD1222 COVID-19 vaccine. Both conserved end residues are part of each CDR3. A D gene is named only where the DNA matches it firmly. Clone size appears in some rows only: once, few, many, or a class for an expanded clone.

- TRBJ2-1 TRBV6-2/TRBV6-3 - TGTGCCAGCAGTTACGTTGCGGGAATCAATGAGCAGTTCTTC CASSYVAGINEQFF
- TRBJ1-4 TRBV25-1 - TGTGCCAGCAGTGCCCTTACACGGTTTCAGGAAAAACTGTTTTTT CASSALTRFQEKLFF
- TRBJ1-2 TRBV3-1/TRBV3-2 few TGTGCCAGCAGCCTGGAGGGGTTCTATGGCTACACCTTC CASSLEGFYGYTF
- TRBJ2-3 TRBV5-4 - TGTGCCAGCAGCTTTTACTCTATGGGCACAGATACGCAGTATTTT CASSFYSMGTDTQYF
- TRBJ1-5 TRBV12-3/TRBV12-4 - TGTGCCAGCAGTTCCGAACATCAGCCCCAGCATTTT CASSSEHQPQHF
TRBD1 TRBJ2-7 TRBV3-1/TRBV3-2 - TGTGCCAGCAGCCATTTACAGGGGGCGCGCCCCTACGAGCAGTACTTC CASSHLQGARPYEQYF
TRBD2 TRBJ2-1 TRBV5-6 - TGTGCCAGCATCGGACTAGCGGGGGACAATGAGCAGTTCTTC CASIGLAGDNEQFF
- TRBJ1-5 TRBV6-6 - TGTGCCAGCAGGGGACTAGGCAATCAGCCCCAGCATTTT CASRGLGNQPQHF
TRBD1 TRBJ1-1 TRBV5-1 - TGCGCCAGCAGCTTGGCGGGACAGCCGAACACTGAAGCTTTCTTT CASSLAGQPNTEAFF
TRBD1 TRBJ2-5 TRBV29-1 - TGCAGCGTTGAAGATCCGTTAGGGACAGGGGGCTGGGAGACCCAGTACTTC CSVEDPLGTGGWETQYF
- TRBJ2-3 TRBV5-5 - TGTGCCAGCAGTCCCCAGGGCGGATACACAGATACGCAGTATTTT CASSPQGGYTDTQYF
- TRBJ2-7 TRBV9 - TGTGCCAGCAGCCCCCAGGGCCTTTCTTCATACGAGCAGTACTTC CASSPQGLSSYEQYF
TRBD2 TRBJ2-7 TRBV10-2 - TGCGCCAGCAGTGAGGGGCTAGCGGTCTCCTACGAGCAGTACTTC CASSEGLAVSYEQYF
- TRBJ1-6 TRBV18 - TGTGCCAGCTCACTGGAGAATTCACCCCTCCACTTT CASSLENSPLHF
- TRBJ1-2 TRBV6-5 - TGTGCCAGCAGTTACTCTCTGGCAGGCCCAAAACGTGGCTACACCTTC CASSYSLAGPKRGYTF
- TRBJ2-5 TRBV11-2 - TGTGCCAGCAGCCCATACGGGGAGACCCAGTACTTC CASSPYGETQYF
- TRBJ1-4 TRBV5-1 once TGCGCCAGCAGAGGCGAGAGAACTAATGAAAAACTGTTTTTT CASRGERTNEKLFF
- TRBJ1-1 TRBV14 - TGTGCCAGCAGCCAGTTTCGAGAGCGGAACACTGAAGCTTTCTTT CASSQFRERNTEAFF
- TRBJ2-1 TRBV5-4 - TGTGCCAGCAGCTTGGGACAGCCTGAAGAATCCTACAATGAGCAGTTCTTC CASSLGQPEESYNEQFF
TRBD1 TRBJ1-1 TRBV12-3/TRBV12-4 once TGTGCCAGCAGGGGACAGATGAACACTGAAGCTTTCTTT CASRGQMNTEAFF
- TRBJ2-7 TRBV18 - TGTGCCAGCTCTCTACAACGCGACAGCTACGAGCAGTACTTC CASSLQRDSYEQYF
TRBD1 TRBJ1-5 TRBV6-5 - TGTGCCAGCAGGAGGGACAGGGGGGGGAATCAGCCCCAGCATTTT CASRRDRGGNQPQHF
TRBD1 TRBJ1-2 TRBV5-5 - TGTGCCAGCAGCCCCTCCTCGGACAGGTTGGACTATGGCTACACCTTC CASSPSSDRLDYGYTF
- TRBJ1-2 TRBV18 - TGTGCCAGCTCACCTCGGGCAGGGAGGAGTGGCTACACCTTC CASSPRAGRSGYTF
- TRBJ1-2 TRBV6-4 - TGTGCCAGCAGTGTGGAGGTCGGCTATGGCTACACCTTC CASSVEVGYGYTF
- TRBJ1-2 TRBV2 - TGTGCCAGCTCTTACTCTAACTATGGCTACACCTTC CASSYSNYGYTF
- TRBJ1-2 TRBV3-1/TRBV3-2 - TGTGCCAGCGGCCACGACGGCCAAACTTTAAATGGCTACACCTTC CASGHDGQTLNGYTF
- TRBJ2-2 TRBV2 - TGTGCCAGCAGTGATCCCGGGGCAGGGAACACCGGGGAGCTGTTTTTT CASSDPGAGNTGELFF
- TRBJ1-2 TRBV5-4 - TGTGCCAGCAGCTCATACAGGGACTATGGCTACACCTTC CASSSYRDYGYTF